The source of this T cell receptor (beta chain) is a study of neurological immune-mediated disorders. The CDR3 has 12 amino acids. From germline, CDR1 is SGHTA and CDR2 FQGNSA. Trimming shortened V by 5 bases and J by 4 bases, and 8 bases separated the two germline ends. Overall study results and limits: Across subjects, expanded clones had no CDR3 amino acid sequences in common, pointing to private repertoires in all groups. Levels of TCR clonal expansion peaked in HTLV-1-associated myelopathy and reached their lowest in multiple sclerosis, under those of healthy controls.

This clonotype was detected many times. Its matching antigen is unknown. A single record per CDR3 protein comes from TCRdb applying MiXCR to the 5' RACE reads. The sample has tens of thousands of distinct CDR3 sequences; about 2.3% are singletons. The clonotype was recovered from a man in his fifties with multiple sclerosis. The chain recombines TRBV7-2 with TRBJ2-5; D unresolved. Sequenced material: PBMCs. The CDR3 DNA follows: TGTGCCAGCAGCGCACTTGGAGAGACCCAGTACTTC. This sequence encodes CASSALGETQYF.